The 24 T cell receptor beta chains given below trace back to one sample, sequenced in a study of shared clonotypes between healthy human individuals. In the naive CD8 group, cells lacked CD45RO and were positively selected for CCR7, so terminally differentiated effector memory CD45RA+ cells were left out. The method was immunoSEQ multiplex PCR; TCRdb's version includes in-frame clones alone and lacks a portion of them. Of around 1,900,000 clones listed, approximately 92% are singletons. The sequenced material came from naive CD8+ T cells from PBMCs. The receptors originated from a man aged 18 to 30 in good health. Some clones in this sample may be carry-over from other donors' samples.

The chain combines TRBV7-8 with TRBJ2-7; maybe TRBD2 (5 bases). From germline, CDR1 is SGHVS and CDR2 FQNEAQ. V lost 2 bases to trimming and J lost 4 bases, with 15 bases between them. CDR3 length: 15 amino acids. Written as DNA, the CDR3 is TGTGCCAGCAGCTTAAACGGGGAGCTTCTATACGAGCAGTACTTC. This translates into CASSLNGELLYEQYF.

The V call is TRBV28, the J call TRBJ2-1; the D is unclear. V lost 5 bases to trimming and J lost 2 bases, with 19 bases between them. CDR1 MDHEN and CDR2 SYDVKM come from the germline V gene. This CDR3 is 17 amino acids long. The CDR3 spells CASSPLGLPDAYNEQFF. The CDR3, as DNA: TGTGCCAGCAGTCCCCTAGGGTTGCCGGACGCCTACAATGAGCAGTTCTTC.

The CDR3 DNA reads as TGTGCCAGCAGCTTATTTCGAGCGGGCGCGAACACCGGGGAGCTGTTTTTT. Its protein is CASSLFRAGANTGELFF. This chain connects TRBV7-6 to TRBJ2-2; tentatively, D is TRBD2 (6 bases). The V end was cut by 2 bases, the J end by 0 bases, with 13 bases between. Germline V gene data show CDR1 as SGHVS and CDR2 as FNYEAQ. This CDR3 contains 17 residues. The complete variable domain, with remaining parts taken from reference TRBV7-6 and TRBJ2-2, reads GAGVSQSPRYKVTKRGQDVALRCDPISGHVSLYWYRQALGQGPEFLTYFNYEAQQDKSGLPNDRFSAERPEGSISTLTIQRTEQRDSAMYRCASSLFRAGANTGELFFGEGSRLTVL.

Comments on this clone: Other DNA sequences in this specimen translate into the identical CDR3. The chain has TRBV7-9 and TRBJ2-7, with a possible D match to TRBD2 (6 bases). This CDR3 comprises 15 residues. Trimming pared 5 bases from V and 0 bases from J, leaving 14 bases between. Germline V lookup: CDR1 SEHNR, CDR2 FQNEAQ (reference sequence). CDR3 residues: CASSPGTSSSYEQYF. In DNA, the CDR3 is TGTGCCAGCAGCCCCGGGACTTCAAGCTCCTACGAGCAGTACTTC.

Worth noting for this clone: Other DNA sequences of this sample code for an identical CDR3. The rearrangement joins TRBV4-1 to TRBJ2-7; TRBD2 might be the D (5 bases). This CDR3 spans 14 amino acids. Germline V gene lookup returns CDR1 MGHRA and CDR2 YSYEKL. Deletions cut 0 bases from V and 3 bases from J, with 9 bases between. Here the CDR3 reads CASSQDRRGYEQYF. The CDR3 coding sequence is TGCGCCAGCAGCCAAGATCGACGGGGCTACGAGCAGTACTTC.

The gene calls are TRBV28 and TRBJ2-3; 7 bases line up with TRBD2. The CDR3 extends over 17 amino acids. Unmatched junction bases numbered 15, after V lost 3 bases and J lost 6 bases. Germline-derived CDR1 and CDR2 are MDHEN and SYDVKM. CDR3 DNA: TGTGCCAGCAGTTTCTTTACTCAAACGGGAGGAGAGGATACGCAGTATTTT. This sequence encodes CASSFFTQTGGEDTQYF. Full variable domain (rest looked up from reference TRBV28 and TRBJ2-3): DVKVTQSSRYLVKRTGEKVFLECVQDMDHENMFWYRQDPGLGLRLIYFSYDVKMKEKGDIPEGYSVSREKKERFSLILESASTNQTSMYLCASSFFTQTGGEDTQYFGPGTRLTVL.

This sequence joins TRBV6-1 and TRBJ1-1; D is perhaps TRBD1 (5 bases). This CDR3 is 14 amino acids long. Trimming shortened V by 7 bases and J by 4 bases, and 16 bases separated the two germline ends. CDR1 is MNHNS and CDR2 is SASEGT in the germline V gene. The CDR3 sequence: CASTLWGGGTEAFF. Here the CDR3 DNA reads TGTGCCAGCACCCTCTGGGGGGGTGGCACTGAAGCTTTCTTT.

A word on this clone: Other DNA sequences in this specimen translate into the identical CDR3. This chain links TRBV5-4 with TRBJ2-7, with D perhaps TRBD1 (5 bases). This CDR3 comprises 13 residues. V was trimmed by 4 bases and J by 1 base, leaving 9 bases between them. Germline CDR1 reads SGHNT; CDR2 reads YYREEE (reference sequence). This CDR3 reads CASSPDSSYEQYF. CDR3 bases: TGTGCCAGCAGCCCCGACAGTTCCTACGAGCAGTACTTC.

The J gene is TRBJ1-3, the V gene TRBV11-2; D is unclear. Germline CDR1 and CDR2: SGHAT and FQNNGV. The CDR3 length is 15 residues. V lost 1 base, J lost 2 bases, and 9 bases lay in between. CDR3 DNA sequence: TGTGCCAGCAGCTTAGCTCTAAGAACTGGAAACACCATATATTTT. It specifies CASSLALRTGNTIYF.

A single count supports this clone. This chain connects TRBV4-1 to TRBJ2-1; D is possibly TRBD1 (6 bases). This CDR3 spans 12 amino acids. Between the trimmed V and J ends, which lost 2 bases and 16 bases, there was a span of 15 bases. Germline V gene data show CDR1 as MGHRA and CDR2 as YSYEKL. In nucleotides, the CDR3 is TGCGCCAGCAGCCAATATAAGGGACAAGTTTTCTTC. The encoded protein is CASSQYKGQVFF.

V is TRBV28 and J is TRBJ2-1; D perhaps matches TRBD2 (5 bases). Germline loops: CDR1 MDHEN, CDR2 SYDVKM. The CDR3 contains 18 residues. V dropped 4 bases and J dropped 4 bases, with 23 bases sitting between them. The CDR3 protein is CASSSPLLGGSAYNEQFF. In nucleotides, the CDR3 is TGTGCCAGCAGTTCCCCGCTCTTGGGCGGGTCCGCTTACAATGAGCAGTTCTTC. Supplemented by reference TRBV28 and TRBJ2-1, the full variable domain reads DVKVTQSSRYLVKRTGEKVFLECVQDMDHENMFWYRQDPGLGLRLIYFSYDVKMKEKGDIPEGYSVSREKKERFSLILESASTNQTSMYLCASSSPLLGGSAYNEQFFGPGTRLTVL.

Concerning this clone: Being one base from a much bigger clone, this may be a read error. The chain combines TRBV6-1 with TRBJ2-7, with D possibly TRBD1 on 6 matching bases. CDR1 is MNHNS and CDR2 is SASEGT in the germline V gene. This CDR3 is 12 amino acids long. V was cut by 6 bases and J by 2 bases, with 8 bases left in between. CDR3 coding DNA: TGTGCCAGCAGAAACAGGGCCTACGAGCAGTACTTC. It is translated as CASRNRAYEQYF.

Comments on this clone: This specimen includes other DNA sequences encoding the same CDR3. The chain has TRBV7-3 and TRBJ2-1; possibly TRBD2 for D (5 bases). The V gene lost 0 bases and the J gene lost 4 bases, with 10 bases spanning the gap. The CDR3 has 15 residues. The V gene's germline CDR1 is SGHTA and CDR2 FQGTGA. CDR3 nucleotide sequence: TGTGCCAGCAGCTTAACTGGCGGGTCTTACAATGAGCAGTTCTTC. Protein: CASSLTGGSYNEQFF.

The CDR3 reads CASSQAGGSTEAFF. The CDR3 nucleotides read TGCGCCAGCAGCCAAGCGGGGGGGAGCACTGAAGCTTTCTTT. The rearrangement uses TRBV4-3 and TRBJ1-1, with a tentative D call TRBD1 (5 bases). The ends were cut back, 1 base at V and 4 bases at J, with 10 bases in the middle. The CDR3 runs to 14 residues. Germline loops: CDR1 LGHNA, CDR2 YSLEER.

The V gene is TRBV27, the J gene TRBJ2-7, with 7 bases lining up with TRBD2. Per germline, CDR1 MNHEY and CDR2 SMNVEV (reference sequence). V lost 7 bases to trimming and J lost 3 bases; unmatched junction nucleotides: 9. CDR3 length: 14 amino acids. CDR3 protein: CASTAGERLYEQYF. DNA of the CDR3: TGTGCCAGCACGGCGGGGGAGCGGCTCTACGAGCAGTACTTC.

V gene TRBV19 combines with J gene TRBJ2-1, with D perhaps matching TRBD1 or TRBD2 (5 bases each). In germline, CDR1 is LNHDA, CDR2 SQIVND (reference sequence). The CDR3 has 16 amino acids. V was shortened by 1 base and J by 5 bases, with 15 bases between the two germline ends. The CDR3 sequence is CASSIGGYVLNNEQFF. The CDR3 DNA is TGTGCCAGTAGTATAGGGGGGTATGTCCTAAACAATGAGCAGTTCTTC. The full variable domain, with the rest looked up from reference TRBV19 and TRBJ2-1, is DGGITQSPKYLFRKEGQNVTLSCEQNLNHDAMYWYRQDPGQGLRLIYYSQIVNDFQKGDIAEGYSVSREKKESFPLTVTSAQKNPTAFYLCASSIGGYVLNNEQFFGPGTRLTVL.

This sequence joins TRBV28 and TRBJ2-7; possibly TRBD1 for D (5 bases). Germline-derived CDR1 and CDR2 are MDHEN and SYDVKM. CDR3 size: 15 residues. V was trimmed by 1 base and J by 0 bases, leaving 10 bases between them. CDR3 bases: TGTGCCAGCAGTTTATCCCAGGGTGACTCCTACGAGCAGTACTTC. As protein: CASSLSQGDSYEQYF.

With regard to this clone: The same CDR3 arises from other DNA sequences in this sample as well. The CDR3 DNA reads as TGTGCCAGCGGGTACTCCTACGAGCAGTACTTC. Residues: CASGYSYEQYF. The V and J genes are TRBV6-6 and TRBJ2-7; D gene unclear. V lost 8 bases to trimming and J lost 0 bases, with 5 bases between them. The CDR3 is made up of 11 amino acids. Germline assignment: CDR1 MNHNY and CDR2 SVGAGI (reference sequence).

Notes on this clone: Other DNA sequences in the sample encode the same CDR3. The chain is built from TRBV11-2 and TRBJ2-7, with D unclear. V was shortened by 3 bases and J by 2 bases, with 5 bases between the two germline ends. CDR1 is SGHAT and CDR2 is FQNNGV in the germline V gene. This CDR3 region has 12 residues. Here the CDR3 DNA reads TGTGCCAGCAGCTTTTCAGCCTACGAGCAGTACTTC. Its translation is CASSFSAYEQYF.

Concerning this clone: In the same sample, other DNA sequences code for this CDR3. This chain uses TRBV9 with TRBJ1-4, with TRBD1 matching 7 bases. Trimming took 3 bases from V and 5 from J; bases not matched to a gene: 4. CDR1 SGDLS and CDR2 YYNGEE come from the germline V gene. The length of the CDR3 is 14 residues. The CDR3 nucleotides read TGTGCCAGCAGCGGACAGGGCTCCAATGAAAAACTGTTTTTT. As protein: CASSGQGSNEKLFF.

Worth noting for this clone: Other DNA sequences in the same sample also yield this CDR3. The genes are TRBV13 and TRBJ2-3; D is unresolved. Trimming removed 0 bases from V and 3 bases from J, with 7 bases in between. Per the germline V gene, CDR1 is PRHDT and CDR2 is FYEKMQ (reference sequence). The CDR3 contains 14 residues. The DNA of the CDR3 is TGTGCCAGCAGCTTAGGGGGTGAGACAGATACGCAGTATTTT. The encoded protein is CASSLGGETDTQYF.

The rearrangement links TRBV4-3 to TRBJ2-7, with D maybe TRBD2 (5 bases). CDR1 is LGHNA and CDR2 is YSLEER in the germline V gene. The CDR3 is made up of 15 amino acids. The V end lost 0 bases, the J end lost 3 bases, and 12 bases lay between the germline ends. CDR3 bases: TGCGCCAGCAGCCAAGATCAGGCAGGACTCTACGAGCAGTACTTC. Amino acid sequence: CASSQDQAGLYEQYF.

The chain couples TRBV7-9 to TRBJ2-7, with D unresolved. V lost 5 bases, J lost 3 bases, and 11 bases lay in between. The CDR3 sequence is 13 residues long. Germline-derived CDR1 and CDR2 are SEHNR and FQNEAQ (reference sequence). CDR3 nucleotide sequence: TGTGCCAGCAGCGGCACCGACGGCTACGAGCAGTACTTC. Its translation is CASSGTDGYEQYF.

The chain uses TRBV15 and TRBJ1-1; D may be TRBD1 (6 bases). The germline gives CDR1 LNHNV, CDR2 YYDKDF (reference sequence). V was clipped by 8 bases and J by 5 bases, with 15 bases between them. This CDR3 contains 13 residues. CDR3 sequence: CATQRGADTEAFF. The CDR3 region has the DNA TGTGCCACCCAAAGGGGGGCTGATACTGAAGCTTTCTTT.